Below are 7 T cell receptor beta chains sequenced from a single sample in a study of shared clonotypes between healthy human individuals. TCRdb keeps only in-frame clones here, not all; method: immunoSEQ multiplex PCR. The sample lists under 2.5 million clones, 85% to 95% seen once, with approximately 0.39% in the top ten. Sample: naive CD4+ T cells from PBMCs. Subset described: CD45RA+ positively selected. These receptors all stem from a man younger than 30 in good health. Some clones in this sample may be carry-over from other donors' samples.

The CDR3 reads CASSSPYQGTFEAFF. The CDR3 DNA reads as TGCGCCAGCAGCTCCCCCTATCAGGGGACCTTTGAAGCTTTCTTT. The chain recombines TRBV5-1 with TRBJ1-1; tentatively, D is TRBD1 (6 bases). Germline lookup yields CDR1 SGHRS and CDR2 YFSETQ. The V end lost 3 bases, the J end lost 7 bases, and 19 bases lay between the germline ends. The CDR3 is made up of 15 amino acids.

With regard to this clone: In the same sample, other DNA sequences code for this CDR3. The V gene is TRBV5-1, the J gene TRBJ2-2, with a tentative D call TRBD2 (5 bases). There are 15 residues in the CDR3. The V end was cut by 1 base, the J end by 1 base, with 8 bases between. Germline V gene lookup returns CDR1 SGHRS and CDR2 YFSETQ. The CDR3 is CASSLSAENTGELFF. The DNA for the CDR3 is TGCGCCAGCAGCTTGTCAGCGGAGAACACCGGGGAGCTGTTTTTT.

CDR3 residues: CASSGLGNYYGYTF. The DNA of the CDR3 is TGTGCCAGCAGTGGTTTAGGGAACTACTATGGCTACACCTTC. The chain joins TRBV6-1 to TRBJ1-2; no definite D call. V was trimmed by 4 bases and J by 3 bases, leaving 12 bases between them. CDR1 is MNHNS, CDR2 SASEGT, per germline. The CDR3 runs 14 residues.

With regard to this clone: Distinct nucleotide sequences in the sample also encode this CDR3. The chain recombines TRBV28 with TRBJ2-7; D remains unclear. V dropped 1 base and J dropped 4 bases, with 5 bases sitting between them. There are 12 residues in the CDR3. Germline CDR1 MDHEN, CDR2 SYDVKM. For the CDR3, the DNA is TGTGCCAGCAGTTTATCTTTTTACGAGCAGTACTTC. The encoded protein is CASSLSFYEQYF.

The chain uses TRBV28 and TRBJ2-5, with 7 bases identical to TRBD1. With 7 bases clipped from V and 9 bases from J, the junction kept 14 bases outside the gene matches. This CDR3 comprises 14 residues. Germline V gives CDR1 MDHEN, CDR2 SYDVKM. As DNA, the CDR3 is TGTGCCAGCATCGGGACAGACTGGCAGGGGGCCCAGTACTTC. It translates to CASIGTDWQGAQYF.

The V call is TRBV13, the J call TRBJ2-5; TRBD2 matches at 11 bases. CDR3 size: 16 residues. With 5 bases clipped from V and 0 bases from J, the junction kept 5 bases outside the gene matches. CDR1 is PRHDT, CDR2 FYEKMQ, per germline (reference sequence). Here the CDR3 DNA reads TGTGCCAGCAGCCCCGAGGGACTAGCGGACCAAGAGACCCAGTACTTC. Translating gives CASSPEGLADQETQYF.

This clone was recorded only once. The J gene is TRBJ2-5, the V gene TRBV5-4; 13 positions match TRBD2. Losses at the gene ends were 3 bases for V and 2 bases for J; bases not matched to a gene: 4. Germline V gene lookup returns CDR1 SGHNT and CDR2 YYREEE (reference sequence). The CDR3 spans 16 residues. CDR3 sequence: CASSSGTSGMQETQYF. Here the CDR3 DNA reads TGTGCCAGCAGCTCCGGGACTAGCGGGATGCAAGAGACCCAGTACTTC. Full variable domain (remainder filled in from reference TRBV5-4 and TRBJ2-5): ETGVTQSPTHLIKTRGQQVTLRCSSQSGHNTVSWYQQALGQGPQFIFQYYREEENGRGNFPPRFSGLQFPNYSSELNVNALELDDSALYLCASSSGTSGMQETQYFGPGTRLLVL.